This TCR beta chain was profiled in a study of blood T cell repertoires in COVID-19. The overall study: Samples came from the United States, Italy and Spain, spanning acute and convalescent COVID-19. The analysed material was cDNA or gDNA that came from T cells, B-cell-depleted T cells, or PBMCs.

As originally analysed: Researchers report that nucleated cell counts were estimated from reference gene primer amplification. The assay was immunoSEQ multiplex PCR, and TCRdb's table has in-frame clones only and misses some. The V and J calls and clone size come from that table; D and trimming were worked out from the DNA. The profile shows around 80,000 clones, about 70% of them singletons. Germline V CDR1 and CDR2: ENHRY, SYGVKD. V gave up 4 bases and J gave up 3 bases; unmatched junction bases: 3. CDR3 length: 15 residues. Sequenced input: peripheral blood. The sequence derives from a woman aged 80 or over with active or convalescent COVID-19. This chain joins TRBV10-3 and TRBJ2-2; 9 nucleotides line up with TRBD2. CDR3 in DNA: TGTGCCATCAGTGGACTAGCGGTGCACACCGGGGAGCTGTTTTTT. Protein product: CAISGLAVHTGELFF.